This TCR beta chain was observed in a study of OX40 agonist ivuxolimab in advanced cancers. Study as a whole: In this cohort, patients received ivuxolimab, an agonistic anti-OX40 (CD134) antibody.

The assay was immunoSEQ multiplex PCR, and TCRdb's table has in-frame clones only and misses some. The sample lists roughly 56,000 clones, 70% to 90% occurring once. V was trimmed by 4 bases and J by 3 bases, leaving 9 bases between them. In germline, CDR1 is MDHEN, CDR2 SYDVKM. The CDR3 is made up of 13 amino acids. The chain links TRBV28 to TRBJ1-1, with a tentative D call TRBD1 (5 bases). The origin of this receptor is an adult with an advanced solid tumor such as melanoma, head and neck, liver or kidney cancer. Sample: CD4+ or CD8+ T cells sorted from blood, taken in a trial of the OX40 agonist ivuxolimab. CDR3 bases: TGTGCCAGCAGTTCTCAGGGAGACACTGAAGCTTTCTTT. It translates to CASSSQGDTEAFF.